This T cell receptor delta chain was observed in a study of gamma-delta chains in newborns, infants, children. About the research overall: Microbial exposure reportedly drives polyclonal innate γδ T cell expansion after birth.

TCRdb applied CATT to the reads for clone calling. The sample has over 950 delta-chain clones; 3% to 4% are singletons. CDR1 is GEAIGNYY, CDR2 EKD, per germline. The CDR3 is made up of 16 amino acids. There are a few counts of this clone. This sequence is one base from a far larger clone and is likely a read error. This sample includes further DNA sequences coding for the same CDR3. The sequence was collected from a child who was a newborn, infant or young child, either healthy, febrile or measles-vaccinated (not recorded which). Material: blood. The chain has TRDV2 and TRDJ3; 7 nucleotides agree with TRDD3. This chain's CDR3 is CACDWGSSWDTRQMFF. The CDR3 DNA reads TGTGCCTGTGACTGGGGGAGCTCCTGGGACACCCGCCAGATGTTTTTC.